The present T cell receptor beta chain was sequenced within a study of T cells in Graves' hyperthyroidism and ophthalmopathy. This CDR3 is built from 13 residues. Germline values: CDR1 SNHLY, CDR2 FYNNEI. With 6 bases removed from V and 9 bases from J, the gap between germline ends came to 15 bases. This clonotype came up many times. What was amplified from RNA transcripts were TCR beta CDR3 regions. The HTBI primer set drove a first-round RT-PCR of the TCR CDR3. One entry per CDR3 protein results from TCRdb running MiXCR on the multiplex PCR reads. Of some 420,000 distinct CDR3 sequences listed, roughly an eighth are singletons. Newly diagnosed patients aged 18 to 65 had hyperthyroidism of under 2 months' duration. Any patient presenting with uncontrolled infection, other autoimmune disease, pregnancy or lactation was left out. More than 8 ml fresh peripheral blood yielded the PBMCs.

Specimen: blood. The rearrangement uses TRBV2 and TRBJ1-5; D unclear. This clonotype was sampled from a woman aged 18-29 years with Graves' hyperthyroidism. CDR3 protein: CASSSGPTRPQHF. CDR3 nucleotide sequence: TGTGCCAGCAGCTCAGGACCGACGCGGCCCCAGCATTTT.